These 17 T cell receptor beta chains originate from one sample sequenced in a study of regulatory T cells in long-lasting Graves disease. Specified time point: newly diagnosed GD, antithyroid drugs for less than 3 months. Isolated PBMC RNA provided the starting material for the TCR library. Building of the TCR beta libraries involved iRepertoire HTBI primers and Arm-PCR of CDR3 regions. TCRdb reanalysed the multiplex PCR reads using MiXCR and keeps one entry per CDR3 protein. In the table there are about 200,000 distinct CDR3 sequences, around 18% of which are singletons. This material consisted of peripheral blood mononuclear cells (PBMCs), taken at new diagnosis, from a patient treated with antithyroid drugs. Receptor source: a female donor with Graves disease.

Points on this clonotype: A much larger clone lies a single base off, so this may be a read error. The gene calls are TRBV7-2 and TRBJ2-3; 12 positions match TRBD2. CDR3 length: 16 residues. The germline V gene has CDR1 SGHTA and CDR2 FQGNSA. Trimming removed 3 bases from V and 0 bases from J; junction bases left unmatched: 1. The CDR3 DNA sequence: TGTGCCAGCAGCTTCGGGACTAGCGGGAGCACAGATACGCAGTATTTT. This sequence encodes CASSFGTSGSTDTQYF.

This clonotype was recorded only once. This chain connects TRBV11-2 to TRBJ2-1; D is perhaps TRBD1 (6 bases). V was shortened by 2 bases and J by 4 bases, with 15 bases between the two germline ends. Per the germline V gene, CDR1 is SGHAT and CDR2 is FQNNGV. The CDR3 extends over 16 amino acids. The CDR3 here is CASSLIAVRGYNEQFF. Here the CDR3 DNA reads TGTGCCAGCAGCTTAATTGCGGTTAGGGGGTACAATGAGCAGTTCTTC.

To note about this clonotype: A single base separates this from a much larger clone, so it may be a read error. The chain recombines TRBV28 with TRBJ2-3; 8 nucleotides agree with TRBD2. The CDR3 is 16 amino acids. The germline V gene has CDR1 MDHEN and CDR2 SYDVKM. CDR3 residues: CAGSSYSGAGLDTQYF. CDR3 bases: TGTGCCGGCAGTTCCTATAGCGGGGCCGGTCTGGATACGCAGTATTTT.

This clonotype was counted at least ten times. CDR3 bases: TGTGCCAGTCGGTTGGGCCCGAACTATGGCTACACCTTC. It codes for CASRLGPNYGYTF. The V call is TRBV6-1, the J call TRBJ1-2, with no clear D. Per germline, CDR1 MNHNS and CDR2 SASEGT. Trimming removed 9 bases from V and 2 bases from J, with 13 bases in between. The CDR3 extends over 13 amino acids.

This clonotype was found many times. CDR3 in DNA: TGCAGCGTTTTGGGGGGGGACCACTACGAGCAGTACTTC. Protein: CSVLGGDHYEQYF. The rearrangement uses TRBV29-1 and TRBJ2-7; 7 bases align to TRBD2. The CDR3 sequence is 13 residues long. CDR1 and CDR2 from the germline V gene are SQVTM and ANQGSEA. J was trimmed by 3 bases and V by 5 bases; bases with no gene match: 7.

This clonotype was seen many times. This rearrangement joins TRBV6-2 or TRBV6-3 to TRBJ2-2; TRBD2 agrees at 8 bases. Unmatched junction bases numbered 1, after V lost 0 bases and J lost 4 bases. The germline CDR1 and CDR2 sequences are MNHEY and SVGEGT. This CDR3 has 15 residues. The CDR3 nucleotides are TGTGCCAGCAGTTACTCGCGGGGGGTCACCGGGGAGCTGTTTTTT. Its translation is CASSYSRGVTGELFF.

This clonotype came up many times. CDR3 DNA sequence: TGTGCTAGTGGTTTGTCAACTGGGGCCAACGTCCTGACTTTC. It encodes CASGLSTGANVLTF. The gene calls are TRBV12-5 and TRBJ2-6; the D is unclear. The CDR3 contains 14 residues. V was trimmed by 2 bases and J by 2 bases, leaving 4 bases between them. Per the germline V gene, CDR1 is LGHNT and CDR2 is FRNRAP.

This clonotype was recorded at least ten times. The chain links TRBV12-3 or TRBV12-4 to TRBJ1-5; D is unresolved. CDR3 length: 12 residues. V shed 1 base and J shed 5 bases, with 3 bases lying between them. CDR3 nucleotide sequence: TGTGCCAGCAGTTTAGAGTATCAGCCCCAGCATTTT. It codes for CASSLEYQPQHF.

The sample holds many counts of this clonotype. The chain links TRBV11-3 to TRBJ1-5; 8 bases line up with TRBD1. Trimming took 5 bases from V and 6 from J; bases not matched to a gene: 12. Germline V lookup: CDR1 SGHNT, CDR2 YENEEA. This CDR3 has 16 residues. The CDR3 is CASSPLTGVRFQPQHF. CDR3 coding DNA: TGTGCCAGCAGCCCACTGACAGGGGTGAGGTTTCAGCCCCAGCATTTT. The full variable domain, in which reference TRBV11-3 and TRBJ1-5 provide the parts outside the CDR3, is EAGVVQSPRYKIIEKKQPVAFWCNPISGHNTLYWYLQNLGQGPELLIRYENEEAVDDSQLPKDRFSAERLKGVDSTLKIQPAELGDSAVYLCASSPLTGVRFQPQHFGDGTRLSIL.

This clonotype was counted ten times or more. This rearrangement joins TRBV11-3 to TRBJ1-3, with D perhaps TRBD1 (5 bases). The CDR3 is 13 residues long. The V end lost 4 bases, the J end lost 8 bases, and 12 bases lay between the germline ends. Per germline, CDR1 SGHNT and CDR2 YENEEA. CDR3 bases: TGTGCCAGCAGCTCCTCCGGGGGGGACACCATATATTTT. Translating gives CASSSSGGDTIYF.

This clonotype was seen ten or more times. This chain links TRBV11-2 with TRBJ1-2; tentatively, D is TRBD1 (5 bases). Germline V CDR1 and CDR2: SGHAT, FQNNGV. The V gene lost 6 bases and the J gene lost 5 bases, with 10 bases spanning the gap. The length of the CDR3 is 12 residues. The CDR3 coding sequence is TGTGCCAGCAGGCTCGACAGTTATGGCTACACCTTC. It yields the protein CASRLDSYGYTF.

In this sample, this clonotype turned up many times. The rearrangement links TRBV12-3 or TRBV12-4 to TRBJ2-7; no clear D gene. Trimming shortened V by 5 bases and J by 4 bases, and 15 bases separated the two germline ends. The length of the CDR3 is 14 residues. This CDR3 reads CASSPPASRYEQYF. The DNA for the CDR3 is TGTGCCAGCAGTCCCCCGGCGAGCAGGTACGAGCAGTACTTC.

Many counts were recorded for this clonotype. The rearrangement joins TRBV18 to TRBJ1-2; 10 nucleotides agree with TRBD1. Looked up from germline, CDR1 is KGHSH and CDR2 is LQKENI. V was pared by 3 bases and J by 5 bases, with 9 bases of the junction left unmatched. CDR3 length: 16 amino acids. The CDR3 sequence: CASSPLARQGAYGYTF. The CDR3 region has the DNA TGTGCCAGCTCACCGCTAGCGAGACAGGGGGCGTATGGCTACACCTTC.

This clonotype was detected ten times or more. The rearrangement uses TRBV2 and TRBJ1-4; weak D call: TRBD1 (6 bases). Germline V lookup: CDR1 SNHLY, CDR2 FYNNEI. Trimming shortened V by 6 bases and J by 2 bases, and 10 bases separated the two germline ends. The CDR3 is made up of 14 amino acids. CDR3 coding DNA: TGTGCCAGCAGCGCAGGGGCTACTAATGAAAAACTGTTTTTT. Translated, it gives CASSAGATNEKLFF.

This clonotype was counted many times. The gene calls are TRBV5-1 and TRBJ2-7; 11 bases line up with TRBD2. Per the germline V gene, CDR1 is SGHRS and CDR2 is YFSETQ. V lost 3 bases to trimming and J lost 7 bases; unmatched junction nucleotides: 15. This CDR3 contains 17 residues. The CDR3 sequence is CASSSTIRLAGSGEQYF. In DNA, the CDR3 is TGCGCCAGCAGCTCCACCATAAGACTAGCGGGATCGGGAGAGCAGTACTTC.

The chain links TRBV7-2 to TRBJ1-5, with unresolved D. Germline V lookup: CDR1 SGHTA, CDR2 FQGNSA. This CDR3 has 15 amino acids. Trimming removed 1 base at V and 7 bases at J, with 14 bases between. DNA for the CDR3: TGTGCCAGCAGCTTAGGTGTAGGGCTTCAACAGCCCCAGCATTTT. Protein: CASSLGVGLQQPQHF. Full variable domain (rest looked up from reference TRBV7-2 and TRBJ1-5): GAGVSQSPSNKVTEKGKDVELRCDPISGHTALYWYRQSLGQGLEFLIYFQGNSAPDKSGLPSDRFSAERTGGSVSTLTIQRTQQEDSAVYLCASSLGVGLQQPQHFGDGTRLSIL.

Many counts were recorded for this clonotype. V is TRBV11-2 and J is TRBJ1-6, with 9 bases fitting TRBD1. This CDR3 contains 15 residues. Per germline, CDR1 SGHAT and CDR2 FQNNGV. Trimming at V came to 4 bases and at J to 8 bases, leaving 6 bases not matched to a gene. The CDR3 region has the DNA TGTGCCAGCAGCTGGACAGGGGCAGGGGATTCACCCCTCCACTTT. It encodes CASSWTGAGDSPLHF.